This T cell receptor beta chain is from a study of T cell changes during pregnancy in multiple sclerosis. Remarks on this clone: Other nucleotide sequences from this sample produce the same CDR3.

Profiled with immunoSEQ multiplex PCR; TCRdb holds only in-frame clones, not every one. The sample lists tens of thousands of clones, 80% to 95% occurring once. The germline gives CDR1 PRHDT, CDR2 FYEKMQ (reference sequence). The CDR3 covers 13 residues. V was cut by 3 bases and J by 4 bases, with 9 bases left in between. Sequencing was performed on peripheral blood, taken in the second trimester of pregnancy. The gene calls are TRBV13 and TRBJ1-2; D may be TRBD1 (6 bases). This TCR came from a female donor with multiple sclerosis, enrolled in a pregnancy study. The CDR3 protein is CASSFQGSYGYTF. DNA of the CDR3: TGTGCCAGCAGCTTTCAGGGGTCCTATGGCTACACCTTC.